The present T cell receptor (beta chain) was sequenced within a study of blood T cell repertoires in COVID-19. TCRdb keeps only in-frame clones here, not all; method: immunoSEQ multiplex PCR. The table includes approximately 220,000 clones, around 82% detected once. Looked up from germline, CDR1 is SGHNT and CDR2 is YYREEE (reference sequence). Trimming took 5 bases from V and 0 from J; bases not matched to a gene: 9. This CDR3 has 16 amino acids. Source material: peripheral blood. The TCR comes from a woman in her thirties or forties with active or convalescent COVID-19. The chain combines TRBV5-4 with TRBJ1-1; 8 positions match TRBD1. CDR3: CASRGTGYFMNTEAFF. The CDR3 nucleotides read TGTGCCAGCAGAGGGACAGGATACTTCATGAACACTGAAGCTTTCTTT.